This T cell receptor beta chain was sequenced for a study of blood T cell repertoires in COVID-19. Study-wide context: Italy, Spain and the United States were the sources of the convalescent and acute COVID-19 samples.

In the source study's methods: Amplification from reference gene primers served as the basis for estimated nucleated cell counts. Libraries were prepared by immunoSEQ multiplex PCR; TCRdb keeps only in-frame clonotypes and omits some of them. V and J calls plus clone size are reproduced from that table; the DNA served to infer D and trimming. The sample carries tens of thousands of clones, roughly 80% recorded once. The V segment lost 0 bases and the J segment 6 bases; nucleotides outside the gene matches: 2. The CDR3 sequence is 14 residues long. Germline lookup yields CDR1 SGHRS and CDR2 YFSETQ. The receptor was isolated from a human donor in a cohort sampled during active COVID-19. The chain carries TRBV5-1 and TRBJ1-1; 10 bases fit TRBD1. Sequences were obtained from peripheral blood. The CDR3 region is CASSLEGTGAEAFF. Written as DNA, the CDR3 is TGCGCCAGCAGCTTGGAGGGGACAGGGGCTGAAGCTTTCTTT.